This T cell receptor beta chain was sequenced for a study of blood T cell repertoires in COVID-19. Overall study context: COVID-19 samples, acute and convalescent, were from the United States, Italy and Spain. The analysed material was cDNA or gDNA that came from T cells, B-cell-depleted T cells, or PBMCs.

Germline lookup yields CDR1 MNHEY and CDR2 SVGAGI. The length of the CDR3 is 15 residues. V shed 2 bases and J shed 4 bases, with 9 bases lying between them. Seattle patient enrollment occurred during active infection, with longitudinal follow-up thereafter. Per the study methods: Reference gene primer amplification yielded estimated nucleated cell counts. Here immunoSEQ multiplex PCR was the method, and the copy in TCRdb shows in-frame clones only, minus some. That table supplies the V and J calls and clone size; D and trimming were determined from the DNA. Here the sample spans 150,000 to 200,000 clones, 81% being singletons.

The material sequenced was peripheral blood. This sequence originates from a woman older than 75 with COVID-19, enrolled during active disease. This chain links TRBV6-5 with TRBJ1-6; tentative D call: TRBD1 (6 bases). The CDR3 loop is CASSYRDIYNSPLHF. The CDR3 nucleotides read TGTGCCAGCAGTTACCGGGACATTTATAATTCACCCCTCCACTTT.